What follows is one T cell receptor (beta chain) and its context. This CDR3 region has 13 residues. The V and J ends lost 3 bases and 8 bases respectively, with 13 bases between them. CDR1 is WNHNN, CDR2 SYGVQD, per germline (reference sequence). Only in-frame clones appear in the TCRdb table, and some are missing; sequencing was by immunoSEQ multiplex PCR. The sample contains 1.5 million to 2.5 million clones, roughly 94% of which appear only once. This specimen comes from a study of shared clonotypes between healthy human individuals. Naive CD8 populations comprised CD45RO-negative cells positively selected for CCR7, excluding terminally differentiated effector memory CD45RA+ cells.

The chain has TRBV10-1 and TRBJ1-2, with D tentatively TRBD1 (5 bases). The receptor's source is a man between 18 and 29 years old in good health. The sequenced sample consisted of naive CD8+ T cells sorted from blood. The CDR3 spells CASSEGQGLGYTF. CDR3 coding DNA: TGCGCCAGCAGTGAAGGGCAGGGTTTAGGCTACACCTTC.